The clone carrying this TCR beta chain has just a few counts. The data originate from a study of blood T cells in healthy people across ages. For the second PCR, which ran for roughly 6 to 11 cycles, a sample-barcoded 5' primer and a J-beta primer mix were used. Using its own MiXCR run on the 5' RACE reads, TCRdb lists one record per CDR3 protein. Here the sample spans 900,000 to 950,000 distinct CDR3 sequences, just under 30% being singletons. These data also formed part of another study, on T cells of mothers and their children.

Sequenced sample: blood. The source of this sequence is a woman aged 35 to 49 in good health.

The CDR3 DNA sequence: TGCAGTGCCACAATATTCCGGGACTACACAGTCACCCAAGAGACCCAGTACTTC. Encoded protein: CSATIFRDYTVTQETQYF. This chain connects TRBV20-1 to TRBJ2-5, with 7 bases fitting TRBD2. The CDR3 runs to 18 residues. Trimming took 6 bases from V and 1 from J; bases not matched to a gene: 20. The V gene's germline CDR1 is DFQATT and CDR2 SNEGSKA (reference sequence).